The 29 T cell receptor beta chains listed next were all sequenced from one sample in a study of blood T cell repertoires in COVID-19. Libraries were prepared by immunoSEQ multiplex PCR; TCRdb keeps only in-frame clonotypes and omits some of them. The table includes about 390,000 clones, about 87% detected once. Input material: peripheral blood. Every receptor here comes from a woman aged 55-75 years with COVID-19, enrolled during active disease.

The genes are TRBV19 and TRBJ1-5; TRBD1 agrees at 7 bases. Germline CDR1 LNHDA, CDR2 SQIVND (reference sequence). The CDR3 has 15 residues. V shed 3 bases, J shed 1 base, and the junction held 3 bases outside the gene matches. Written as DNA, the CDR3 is TGTGCCAGTAGTATCACAGGGGCAAGCAATCAGCCCCAGCATTTT. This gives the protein CASSITGASNQPQHF.

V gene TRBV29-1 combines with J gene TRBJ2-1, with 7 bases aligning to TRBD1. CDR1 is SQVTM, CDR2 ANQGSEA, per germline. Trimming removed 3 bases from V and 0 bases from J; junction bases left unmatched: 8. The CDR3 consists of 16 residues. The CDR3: CSVESQGLSSYNEQFF. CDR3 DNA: TGCAGCGTTGAGTCACAGGGGCTTAGCTCCTACAATGAGCAGTTCTTC.

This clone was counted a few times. CDR3 in amino acids: CASSSEGQNTEAFF. In nucleotides, the CDR3 is TGTGCCAGCAGCTCCGAGGGACAGAACACTGAAGCTTTCTTT. The rearrangement links TRBV7-3 to TRBJ1-1; TRBD1 might be the D (6 bases). Germline CDR1 and CDR2: SGHTA and FQGTGA. The length of the CDR3 is 14 residues. Trimming left V 4 bases short and J 1 base short, with 10 bases between. Variable domain in full (rest from reference TRBV7-3 and TRBJ1-1): GAGVSQTPSNKVTEKGKYVELRCDPISGHTALYWYRQSLGQGPEFLIYFQGTGAADDSGLPNDRFFAVRPEGSVSTLKIQRTERGDSAVYLCASSSEGQNTEAFFGQGTRLTVV.

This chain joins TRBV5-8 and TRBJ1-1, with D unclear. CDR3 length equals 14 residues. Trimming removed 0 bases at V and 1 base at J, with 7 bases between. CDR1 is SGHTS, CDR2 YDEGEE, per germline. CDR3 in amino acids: CASSLAAGNTEAFF. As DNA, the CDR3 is TGTGCCAGCAGCTTGGCGGCAGGGAACACTGAAGCTTTCTTT. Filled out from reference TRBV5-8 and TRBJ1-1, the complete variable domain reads EAGVTQSPTHLIKTRGQQATLRCSPISGHTSVYWYQQALGLGLQFLLWYDEGEERNRGNFPPRFSGRQFPNYSSELNVNALELEDSALYLCASSLAAGNTEAFFGQGTRLTVV.

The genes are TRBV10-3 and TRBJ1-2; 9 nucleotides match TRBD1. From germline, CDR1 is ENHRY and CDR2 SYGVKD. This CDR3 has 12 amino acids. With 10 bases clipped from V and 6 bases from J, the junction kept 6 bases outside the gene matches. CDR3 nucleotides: TGTGCCACCACAGGGGGCGTCAATGGCTACACCTTC. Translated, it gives CATTGGVNGYTF.

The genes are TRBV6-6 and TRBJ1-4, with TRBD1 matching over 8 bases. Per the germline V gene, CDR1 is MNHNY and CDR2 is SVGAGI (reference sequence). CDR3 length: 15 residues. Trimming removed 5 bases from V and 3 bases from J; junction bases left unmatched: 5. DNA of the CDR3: TGTGCCAGCAGTCAGACAGGGGCCTCTAATGAAAAACTGTTTTTT. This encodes CASSQTGASNEKLFF.

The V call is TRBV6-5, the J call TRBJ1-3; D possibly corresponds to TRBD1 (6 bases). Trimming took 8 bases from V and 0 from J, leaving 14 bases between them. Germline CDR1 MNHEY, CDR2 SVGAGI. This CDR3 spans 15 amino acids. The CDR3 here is CASAPDRYSGNTIYF. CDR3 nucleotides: TGTGCCAGCGCACCGGACAGATACTCTGGAAACACCATATATTTT.

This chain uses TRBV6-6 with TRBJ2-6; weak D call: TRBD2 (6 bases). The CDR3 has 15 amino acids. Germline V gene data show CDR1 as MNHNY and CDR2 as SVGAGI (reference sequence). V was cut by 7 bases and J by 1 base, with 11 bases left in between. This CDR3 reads CASTGGGSGANVLTF. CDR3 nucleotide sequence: TGTGCCAGCACCGGAGGAGGGTCTGGGGCCAACGTCCTGACTTTC.

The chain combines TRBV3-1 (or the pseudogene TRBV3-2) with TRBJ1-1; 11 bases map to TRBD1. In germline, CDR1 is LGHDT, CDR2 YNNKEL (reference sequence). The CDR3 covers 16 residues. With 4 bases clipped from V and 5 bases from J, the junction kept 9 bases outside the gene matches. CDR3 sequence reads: CASSPWDRGVQTEAFF. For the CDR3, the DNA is TGTGCCAGCAGCCCTTGGGACAGGGGGGTTCAGACTGAAGCTTTCTTT.

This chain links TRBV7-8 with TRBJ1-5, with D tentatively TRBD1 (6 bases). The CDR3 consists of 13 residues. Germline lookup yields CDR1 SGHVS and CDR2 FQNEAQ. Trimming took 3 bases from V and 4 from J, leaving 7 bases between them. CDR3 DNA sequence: TGTGCCAGCAGCTTTGGACAGAATCAGCCCCAGCATTTT. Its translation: CASSFGQNQPQHF. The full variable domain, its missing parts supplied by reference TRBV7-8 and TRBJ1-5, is GAGVSQSPRYKVAKRGQDVALRCDPISGHVSLFWYQQALGQGPEFLTYFQNEAQLDKSGLPSDRFFAERPEGSVSTLKIQRTQQEDSAVYLCASSFGQNQPQHFGDGTRLSIL.

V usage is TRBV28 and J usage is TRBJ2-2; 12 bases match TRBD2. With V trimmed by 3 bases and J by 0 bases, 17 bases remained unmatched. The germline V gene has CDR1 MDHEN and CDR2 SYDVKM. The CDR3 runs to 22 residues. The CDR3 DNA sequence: TGTGCCAGCAGTTTCATTAATTTCAGGCTAGCGGGGGGGCGCGCGAACACCGGGGAGCTGTTTTTT. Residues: CASSFINFRLAGGRANTGELFF. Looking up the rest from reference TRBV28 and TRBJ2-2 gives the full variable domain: DVKVTQSSRYLVKRTGEKVFLECVQDMDHENMFWYRQDPGLGLRLIYFSYDVKMKEKGDIPEGYSVSREKKERFSLILESASTNQTSMYLCASSFINFRLAGGRANTGELFFGEGSRLTVL.

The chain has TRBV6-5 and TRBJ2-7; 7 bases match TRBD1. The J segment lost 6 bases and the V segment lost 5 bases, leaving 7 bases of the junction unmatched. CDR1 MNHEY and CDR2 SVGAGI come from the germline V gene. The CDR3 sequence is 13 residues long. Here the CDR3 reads CASSIPRGLEQYF. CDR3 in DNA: TGTGCCAGCAGTATCCCTAGGGGGCTCGAGCAGTACTTC.

The CDR3 nucleotides read TGTGCCAGCAGCTTGGAGGGGGTCTCCACAGATACGCAGTATTTT. Residues: CASSLEGVSTDTQYF. The chain joins TRBV5-5 to TRBJ2-3, with D perhaps matching TRBD1 (6 bases). The CDR3 is 15 residues long. The V gene lost 0 bases and the J gene lost 2 bases, with 10 bases spanning the gap. Germline V gene lookup returns CDR1 SGHKS and CDR2 YYEKEE (reference sequence).

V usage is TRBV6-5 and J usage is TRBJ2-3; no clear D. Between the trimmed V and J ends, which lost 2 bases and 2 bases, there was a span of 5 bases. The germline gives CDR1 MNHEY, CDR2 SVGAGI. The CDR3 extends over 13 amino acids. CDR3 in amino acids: CASSYGTTDTQYF. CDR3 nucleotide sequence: TGTGCCAGCAGTTACGGCACCACAGATACGCAGTATTTT.

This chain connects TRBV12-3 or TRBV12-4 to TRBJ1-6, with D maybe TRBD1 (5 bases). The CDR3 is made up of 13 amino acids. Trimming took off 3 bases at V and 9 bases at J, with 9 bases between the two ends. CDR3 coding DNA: TGTGCCAGCAGTTTGAGACAGATTTCACCCCTCCACTTT. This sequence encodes CASSLRQISPLHF.

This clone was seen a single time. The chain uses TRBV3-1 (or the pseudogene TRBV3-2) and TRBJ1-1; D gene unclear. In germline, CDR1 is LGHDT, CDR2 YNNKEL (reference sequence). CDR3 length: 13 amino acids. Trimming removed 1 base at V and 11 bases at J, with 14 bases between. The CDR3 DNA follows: TGTGCCAGCAGCCAAGGGCTTCGGGTTGAGGCTTTCTTT. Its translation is CASSQGLRVEAFF.

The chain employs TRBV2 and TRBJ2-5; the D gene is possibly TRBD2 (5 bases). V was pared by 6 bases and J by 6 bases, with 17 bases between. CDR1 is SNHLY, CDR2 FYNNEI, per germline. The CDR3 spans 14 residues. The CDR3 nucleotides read TGTGCCAGCAGCCAGAGCGTATCGGGAAAGACCCAGTACTTC. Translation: CASSQSVSGKTQYF. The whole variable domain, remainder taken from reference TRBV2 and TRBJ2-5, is EPEVTQTPSHQVTQMGQEVILRCVPISNHLYFYWYRQILGQKVEFLVSFYNNEISEKSEIFDDQFSVERPDGSNFTLKIRSTKLEDSAMYFCASSQSVSGKTQYFGPGTRLLVL.

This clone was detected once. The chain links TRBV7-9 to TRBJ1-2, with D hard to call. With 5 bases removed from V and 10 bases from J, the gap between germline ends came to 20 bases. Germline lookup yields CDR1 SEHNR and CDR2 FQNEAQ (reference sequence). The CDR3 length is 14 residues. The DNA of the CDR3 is TGTGCCAGCAGCCCTGACACTCGAGCTTACGACTACACCTTC. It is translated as CASSPDTRAYDYTF.

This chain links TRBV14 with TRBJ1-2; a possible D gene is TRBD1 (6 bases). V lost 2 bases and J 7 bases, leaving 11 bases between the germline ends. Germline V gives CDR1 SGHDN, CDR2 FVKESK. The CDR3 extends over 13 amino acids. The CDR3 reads CASSQSGAAGYTF. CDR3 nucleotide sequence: TGTGCCAGCAGCCAATCAGGGGCGGCTGGCTACACCTTC. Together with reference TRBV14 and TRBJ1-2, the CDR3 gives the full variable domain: EAGVTQFPSHSVIEKGQTVTLRCDPISGHDNLYWYRRVMGKEIKFLLHFVKESKQDESGMPNNRFLAERTGGTYSTLKVQPAELEDSGVYFCASSQSGAAGYTFGSGTRLTVV.

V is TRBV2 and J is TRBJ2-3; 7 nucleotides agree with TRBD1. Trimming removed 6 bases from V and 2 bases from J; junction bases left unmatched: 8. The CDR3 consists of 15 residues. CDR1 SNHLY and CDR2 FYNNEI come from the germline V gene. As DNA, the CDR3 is TGTGCCAGCAGGATCGGGACAGCCGTCACAGATACGCAGTATTTT. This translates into CASRIGTAVTDTQYF.

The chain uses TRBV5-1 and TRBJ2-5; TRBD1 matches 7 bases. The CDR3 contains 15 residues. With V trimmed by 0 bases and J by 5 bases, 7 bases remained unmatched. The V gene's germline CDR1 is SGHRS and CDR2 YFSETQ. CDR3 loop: CASSLAQTGWETQYF. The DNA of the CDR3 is TGCGCCAGCAGCTTGGCCCAGACAGGGTGGGAGACCCAGTACTTC.

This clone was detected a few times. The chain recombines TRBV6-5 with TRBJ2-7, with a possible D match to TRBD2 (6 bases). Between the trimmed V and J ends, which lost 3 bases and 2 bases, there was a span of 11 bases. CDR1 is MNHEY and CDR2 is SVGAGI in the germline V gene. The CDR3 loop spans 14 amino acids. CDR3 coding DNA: TGTGCCAGCAGTTATCTGCGGGGAGCCTACGAGCAGTACTTC. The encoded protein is CASSYLRGAYEQYF.

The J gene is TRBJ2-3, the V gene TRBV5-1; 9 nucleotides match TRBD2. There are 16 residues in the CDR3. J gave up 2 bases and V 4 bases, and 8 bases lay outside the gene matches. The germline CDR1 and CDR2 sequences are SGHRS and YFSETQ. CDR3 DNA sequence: TGCGCCAGCAGCAAGGGGCGGGGGGGGACCACAGATACGCAGTATTTT. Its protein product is CASSKGRGGTTDTQYF.

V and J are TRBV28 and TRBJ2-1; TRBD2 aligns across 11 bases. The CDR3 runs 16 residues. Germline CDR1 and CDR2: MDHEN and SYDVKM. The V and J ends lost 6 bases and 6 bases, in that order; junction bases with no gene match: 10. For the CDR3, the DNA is TGTGCCAGCAGGGATAGCGGGGGGGGAGGTTTCAATGAGCAGTTCTTC. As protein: CASRDSGGGGFNEQFF.

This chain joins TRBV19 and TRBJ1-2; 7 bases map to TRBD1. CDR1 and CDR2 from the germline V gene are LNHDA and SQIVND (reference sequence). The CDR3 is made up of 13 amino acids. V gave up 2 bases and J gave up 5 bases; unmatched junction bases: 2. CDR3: CASSIPRGYGYTF. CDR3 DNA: TGTGCCAGTAGTATACCCAGGGGGTATGGCTACACCTTC.

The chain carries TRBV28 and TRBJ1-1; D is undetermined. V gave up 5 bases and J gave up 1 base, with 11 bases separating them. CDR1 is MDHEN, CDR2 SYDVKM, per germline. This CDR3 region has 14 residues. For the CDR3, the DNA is TGTGCCAGCAGTCTCTGGACTGGGAACACTGAAGCTTTCTTT. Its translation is CASSLWTGNTEAFF.

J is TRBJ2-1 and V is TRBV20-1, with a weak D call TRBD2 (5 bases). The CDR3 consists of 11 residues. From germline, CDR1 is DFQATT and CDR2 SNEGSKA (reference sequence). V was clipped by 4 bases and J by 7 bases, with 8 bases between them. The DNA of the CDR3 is TGCAGTGCTATTACGGGGAATGAGCAGTTCTTC. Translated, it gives CSAITGNEQFF.

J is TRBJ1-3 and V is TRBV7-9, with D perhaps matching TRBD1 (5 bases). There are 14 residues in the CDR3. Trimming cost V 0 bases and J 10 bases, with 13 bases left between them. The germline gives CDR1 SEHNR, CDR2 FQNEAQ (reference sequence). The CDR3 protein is CASSLAGPEGTIYF. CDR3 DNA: TGTGCCAGCAGCTTAGCGGGGCCCGAAGGGACCATATATTTT.

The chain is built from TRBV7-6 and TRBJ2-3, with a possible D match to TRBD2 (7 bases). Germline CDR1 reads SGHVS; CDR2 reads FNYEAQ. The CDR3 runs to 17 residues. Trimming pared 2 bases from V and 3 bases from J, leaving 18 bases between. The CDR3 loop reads CASSLPLGGEGTDTQYF. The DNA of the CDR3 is TGTGCCAGCAGCTTACCACTAGGGGGGGAGGGAACAGATACGCAGTATTTT.